One and the same sample provided the 16 T cell receptor beta chains below, sequenced in a study of blood T cell repertoires in COVID-19. Produced via immunoSEQ multiplex PCR; TCRdb's table is partial and in-frame only. The sample yields 60,000 or so clones, roughly 74% seen once. The sample comprised peripheral blood. The receptor source for this set is a woman older than 75 with acute or convalescent COVID-19.

The chain has TRBV11-3 and TRBJ2-1; 8 nucleotides line up with TRBD1. The CDR3 consists of 16 residues. The germline CDR1 and CDR2 sequences are SGHNT and YENEEA. The junction had 8 bases not matched to a gene; V was cut back by 1 base and J by 6 bases. CDR3 nucleotides: TGTGCCAGCAGCTTAGTCCAGGGGGCATGGGGCAATGAGCAGTTCTTC. Its protein product is CASSLVQGAWGNEQFF. Filled out from reference TRBV11-3 and TRBJ2-1, the complete variable domain reads EAGVVQSPRYKIIEKKQPVAFWCNPISGHNTLYWYLQNLGQGPELLIRYENEEAVDDSQLPKDRFSAERLKGVDSTLKIQPAELGDSAVYLCASSLVQGAWGNEQFFGPGTRLTVL.

The rearrangement uses TRBV10-3 and TRBJ1-1; 11 nucleotides line up with TRBD1. J lost 6 bases, V lost 2 bases, and 2 bases had no gene match. The CDR3 covers 14 residues. Germline values: CDR1 ENHRY, CDR2 SYGVKD. The DNA of the CDR3 is TGTGCCATCAGTGAGGGACAGGGGGCAGCTGAAGCTTTCTTT. It yields the protein CAISEGQGAAEAFF.

This chain joins TRBV28 and TRBJ1-2; TRBD1 matches at 7 bases. Germline V CDR1 and CDR2: MDHEN, SYDVKM. J lost 3 bases, V lost 9 bases, and 7 bases had no gene match. CDR3 length: 13 amino acids. For the CDR3, the DNA is TGTGCCAGTCTAGAGGGGGCTGACTATGGCTACACCTTC. It is translated as CASLEGADYGYTF.

This sequence joins TRBV3-1 (or the pseudogene TRBV3-2) and TRBJ2-1; 8 bases agree with TRBD2. Trimming took 2 bases from V and 4 from J; bases not matched to a gene: 7. Germline V lookup: CDR1 LGHDT, CDR2 YNNKEL (reference sequence). The CDR3 totals 16 residues. This CDR3 reads CASSQRPSGFYNEQFF. The CDR3, as DNA: TGTGCCAGCAGCCAAAGGCCTAGCGGGTTTTACAATGAGCAGTTCTTC.

The V and J genes are TRBV6-2 or TRBV6-3 and TRBJ1-5; D remains unclear. The CDR3 covers 15 residues. The ends were cut back, 5 bases at V and 0 bases at J, with 11 bases in the middle. CDR1 and CDR2 from the germline V gene are MNHEY and SVGEGT. The CDR3 here is CASSGPTNSNQPQHF. In DNA form, the CDR3 reads TGTGCCAGCAGTGGCCCGACAAATAGCAATCAGCCCCAGCATTTT.

The J gene is TRBJ2-1, the V gene TRBV18; weak D call: TRBD2 (6 bases). Germline CDR1 reads KGHSH; CDR2 reads LQKENI. V shed 2 bases and J shed 0 bases, with 14 bases lying between them. The CDR3 extends over 17 amino acids. The CDR3 region has the DNA TGTGCCAGCTCACCATTCATAGCGGTCAGCTCCTACAATGAGCAGTTCTTC. As protein: CASSPFIAVSSYNEQFF.

The gene calls are TRBV27 and TRBJ2-2; no firm D call. CDR3 size: 15 residues. CDR1 and CDR2 from the germline V gene are MNHEY and SMNVEV (reference sequence). Trimming cost V 6 bases and J 4 bases, with 15 bases left between them. DNA for the CDR3: TGTGCCAGCAGAGTTGAAGTTTCGGGCACCGGGGAGCTGTTTTTT. Its protein is CASRVEVSGTGELFF.

The chain recombines TRBV19 with TRBJ1-5; no clear D. The V gene's germline CDR1 is LNHDA and CDR2 SQIVND (reference sequence). V lost 4 bases to trimming and J lost 3 bases, with 7 bases between them. The CDR3 totals 13 residues. The CDR3 spells CASSNGLNQPQHF. As DNA, the CDR3 is TGTGCCAGTAGTAACGGACTCAATCAGCCCCAGCATTTT.

This clone was seen just once. The rearrangement joins TRBV19 to TRBJ2-3, with TRBD2 identical over 12 bases. Germline V gene lookup returns CDR1 LNHDA and CDR2 SQIVND (reference sequence). With V trimmed by 6 bases and J by 3 bases, 7 bases remained unmatched. This CDR3 has 16 amino acids. CDR3 loop: CASRSSGRAGTDTQYF. CDR3 nucleotides: TGTGCCAGTAGGTCTAGCGGGAGGGCCGGTACAGATACGCAGTATTTT.

The genes are TRBV7-2 and TRBJ2-3; no clear D gene. Trimming left V 5 bases short and J 1 base short, with 4 bases between. The germline V gene encodes CDR1 SGHTA and CDR2 FQGNSA. The CDR3 is 12 residues long. The CDR3 nucleotides read TGTGCCAGCAGCACAGGCACAGATACGCAGTATTTT. Its protein product is CASSTGTDTQYF.

This clone has a single count. The chain links TRBV11-3 to TRBJ2-3, with D perhaps matching TRBD2 (6 bases). The V gene's germline CDR1 is SGHNT and CDR2 YENEEA. The length of the CDR3 is 14 residues. V lost 5 bases, J lost 4 bases, and 13 bases lay in between. The CDR3 loop is CASSNRDLADTQYF. For the CDR3, the DNA is TGTGCCAGCAGCAACCGGGACTTGGCAGATACGCAGTATTTT.

J is TRBJ1-2 and V is TRBV7-2; 10 positions match TRBD1. Trimming cost V 6 bases and J 5 bases; bases outside gene matches: 12. Germline CDR1 is SGHTA and CDR2 is FQGNSA. This CDR3 is built from 16 residues. The CDR3 is CASRPTGTGDRYGYTF. CDR3 in DNA: TGTGCCAGCAGACCAACCGGGACAGGGGACCGATATGGCTACACCTTC.

This clone showed up just a few times. The chain employs TRBV9 and TRBJ2-1, with D possibly TRBD2 on 6 matching bases. CDR3 length: 14 amino acids. V was cut by 0 bases and J by 7 bases, with 11 bases left in between. Germline CDR1 SGDLS, CDR2 YYNGEE. For the CDR3, the DNA is TGTGCCAGCAGCGTAGCGACTAGGTGGAATGAGCAGTTCTTC. This translates into CASSVATRWNEQFF.

V gene TRBV2 combines with J gene TRBJ1-1; TRBD1 aligns across 7 bases. The CDR3 runs 14 residues. V was clipped by 4 bases and J by 5 bases; unmatched bases: 7. Germline V gives CDR1 SNHLY, CDR2 FYNNEI. The CDR3 region has the DNA TGTGCCAGCAGTGTCCAGGGGGTGGATACTGAAGCTTTCTTT. Residues: CASSVQGVDTEAFF.

The chain couples TRBV18 to TRBJ2-1, with D possibly being TRBD2 (6 bases). Between the trimmed V and J ends, which lost 3 bases and 4 bases, there was a span of 22 bases. The V gene's germline CDR1 is KGHSH and CDR2 LQKENI. This CDR3 comprises 18 residues. CDR3 protein: CASSPTGRGTGVYNEQFF. The CDR3 DNA follows: TGTGCCAGCTCACCGACGGGACGCGGGACCGGAGTTTACAATGAGCAGTTCTTC.

This chain uses TRBV3-1 (or the pseudogene TRBV3-2) with TRBJ2-2; D remains unclear. This CDR3 region has 12 residues. V lost 1 base, J lost 6 bases, and 3 bases lay in between. Germline V gene data show CDR1 as LGHDT and CDR2 as YNNKEL (reference sequence). The CDR3 sequence: CASSQGAGELFF. The CDR3 DNA is TGTGCCAGCAGCCAAGGCGCCGGGGAGCTGTTTTTT.